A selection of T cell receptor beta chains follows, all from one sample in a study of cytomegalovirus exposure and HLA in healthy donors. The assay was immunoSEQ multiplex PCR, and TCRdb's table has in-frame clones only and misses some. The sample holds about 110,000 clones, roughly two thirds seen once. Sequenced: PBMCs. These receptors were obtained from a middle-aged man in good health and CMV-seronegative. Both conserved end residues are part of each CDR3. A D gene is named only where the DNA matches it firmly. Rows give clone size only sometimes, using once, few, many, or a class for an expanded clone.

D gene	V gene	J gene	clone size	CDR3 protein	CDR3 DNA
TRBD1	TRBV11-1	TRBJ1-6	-	CASGTGPNSPLHF	TGTGCCAGCGGGACAGGCCCGAATTCACCCCTCCACTTT
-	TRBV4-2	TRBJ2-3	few	CASSRAGGADTDTQYF	TGTGCCAGCAGCCGCGCTGGGGGGGCCGACACAGATACGCAGTATTTT
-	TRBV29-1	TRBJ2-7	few	CSVEEHASTYEQYF	TGCAGCGTTGAAGAACATGCCTCCACCTACGAGCAGTACTTC
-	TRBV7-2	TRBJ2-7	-	CASSLSYEQYF	TGTGCCAGCAGCCTATCCTACGAGCAGTACTTC
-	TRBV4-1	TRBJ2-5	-	CASSPGQVLSGQETQYF	TGCGCCAGCAGCCCAGGTCAGGTCTTGAGCGGCCAAGAGACCCAGTACTTC
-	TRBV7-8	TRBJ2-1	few	CASSLVGGHEQFF	TGTGCCAGCAGCTTAGTTGGGGGCCATGAGCAGTTCTTC
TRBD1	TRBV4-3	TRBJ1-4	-	CASSIRTGDEKLFF	TGCGCCAGCAGCATCCGGACAGGGGATGAAAAACTGTTTTTT
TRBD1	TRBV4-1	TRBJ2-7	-	CASSQVDRGYEQYF	TGCGCCAGCAGCCAAGTTGACAGGGGGTACGAGCAGTACTTC
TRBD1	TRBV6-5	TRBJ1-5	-	CASSYRTGRDQPQHF	TGTGCCAGCAGTTACCGGACAGGTCGTGATCAGCCCCAGCATTTT
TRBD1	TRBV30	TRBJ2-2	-	CAWRGQGARTGELFF	TGTGCCTGGAGAGGACAGGGGGCGCGCACCGGGGAGCTGTTTTTT